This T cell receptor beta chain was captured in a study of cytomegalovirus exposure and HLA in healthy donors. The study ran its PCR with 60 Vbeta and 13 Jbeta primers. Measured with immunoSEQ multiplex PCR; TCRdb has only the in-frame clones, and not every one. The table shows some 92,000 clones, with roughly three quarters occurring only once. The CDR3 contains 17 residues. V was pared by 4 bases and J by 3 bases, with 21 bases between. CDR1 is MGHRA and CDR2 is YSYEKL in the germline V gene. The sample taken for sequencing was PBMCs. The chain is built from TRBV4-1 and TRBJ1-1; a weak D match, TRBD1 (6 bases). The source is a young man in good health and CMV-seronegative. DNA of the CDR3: TGCGCCAGCAGCCGTGAACAGGGTTCCGCGTATGACACTGAAGCTTTCTTT. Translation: CASSREQGSAYDTEAFF.